The clone carrying this T cell receptor (beta chain) was found many times. Its antigen remains unknown. TCRdb fed the 5' RACE reads into MiXCR, producing one record per CDR3 protein. The table lists around 47,000 distinct CDR3 sequences, roughly 12% of them singletons, with less than 25% in the top ten. The sample comes from a study of early T cells in non-severe SARS-CoV-2 infection. Study observations and caveats: The matching step, a VDJdb search, favored anti-spike CD8 responses and missed private and CD4 specificities.

V was clipped by 8 bases and J by 0 bases, with 11 bases between them. The CDR3 runs to 14 residues. Germline V gene data show CDR1 as SGHVS and CDR2 as FQNEAQ. V and J are TRBV7-8 and TRBJ1-3; the D gene is possibly TRBD1 (6 bases). The sequence derives from an adult who was a healthcare worker with PCR-confirmed SARS-CoV-2 infection or an uninfected control (not recorded which). The sequencing input was whole blood. CDR3 amino acids: CASGGPSSGNTIYF. The CDR3 DNA follows: TGTGCCAGCGGGGGGCCAAGCTCTGGAAACACCATATATTTT.